This entry lists 9 T cell receptor beta chains sequenced from one sample in a study of blood T cells in healthy people across ages. Combining a sample-barcoded 5' primer with a J-beta primer mix, a second PCR ran for 7 to 11 cycles. TCRdb re-derived calls from the 5' RACE reads in MiXCR, one entry per CDR3 protein. The table records 720,000 or so distinct CDR3 sequences, about 43% of them present only once. Source material: blood. The source is a man at least 80 years old in good health.

This clonotype was seen more than once but under ten times. A read error may be the cause here, since a much bigger clone is one base away. The chain links TRBV29-1 to TRBJ2-7; 7 nucleotides agree with TRBD2. V dropped 3 bases and J dropped 0; count of bases not matched to a gene: 8. CDR3 length equals 15 residues. CDR1 SQVTM and CDR2 ANQGSEA come from the germline V gene. In DNA form, the CDR3 reads TGCAGCGTTGAGCGCCGGACTAGGTACTCCTACGAGCAGTACTTC. Amino acids: CSVERRTRYSYEQYF.

Points on this clonotype: It may be a read error: a sequence one base away is much more abundant. The V gene is TRBV20-1, the J gene TRBJ1-6, with 7 bases identical to TRBD1. The junction had 10 bases not matched to a gene; V was cut back by 6 bases and J by 8 bases. From germline, CDR1 is DFQATT and CDR2 SNEGSKA (reference sequence). The CDR3 totals 14 residues. CDR3 DNA: TGCAGTGCCAGCGTGGGGGACAGAGATTCACCCCTCCACTTT. Amino acid sequence: CSASVGDRDSPLHF.

The V call is TRBV5-1, the J call TRBJ2-3; D call uncertain. Germline assignment: CDR1 SGHRS and CDR2 YFSETQ. This CDR3 is built from 15 residues. Between the trimmed V and J ends, which lost 1 base and 1 base, there was a span of 10 bases. Here the CDR3 reads CASSLSHSGTDTQYF. CDR3 coding DNA: TGCGCCAGCAGCTTGTCCCACTCAGGCACAGATACGCAGTATTTT.

This clonotype was picked up a small number of times. The V and J genes are TRBV27 and TRBJ1-5, with 10 bases fitting TRBD1. Germline lookup yields CDR1 MNHEY and CDR2 SMNVEV (reference sequence). Losses at the gene ends were 5 bases for V and 1 base for J; bases not matched to a gene: 2. CDR3 length: 15 amino acids. CDR3 DNA sequence: TGTGCCAGCAGTGACAGGGGGCTGAGCAATCAGCCCCAGCATTTT. Residues: CASSDRGLSNQPQHF.

V is TRBV6-2 or TRBV6-3 and J is TRBJ2-7, with 11 bases aligning to TRBD2. The CDR3 spans 16 residues. The germline gives CDR1 MNHEY, CDR2 SVGEGT. The trim removed 2 bases at V and 7 bases at J, leaving 10 bases unmatched. As DNA, the CDR3 is TGTGCCAGCAGTTACCCGACTAGCGGGAAATACAATGAGCAGTACTTC. The encoded protein is CASSYPTSGKYNEQYF.

This chain connects TRBV11-2 to TRBJ1-1; D is undetermined. The CDR3 covers 13 residues. Germline CDR1 reads SGHAT; CDR2 reads FQNNGV. V lost 5 bases to trimming and J lost 3 bases, with 10 bases between them. CDR3 amino acids: CASSQNPHTEAFF. CDR3 bases: TGTGCCAGCAGCCAGAACCCACACACTGAAGCTTTCTTT.

This chain connects TRBV7-8 to TRBJ2-2; the D gene is possibly TRBD1 (6 bases). This CDR3 region has 15 residues. Between the trimmed V and J ends, which lost 3 bases and 1 base, there was a span of 9 bases. Germline CDR1 is SGHVS and CDR2 is FQNEAQ. CDR3 DNA sequence: TGTGCCAGCAGCTTCGGGACATGGAACACCGGGGAGCTGTTTTTT. Residues: CASSFGTWNTGELFF.

This chain joins TRBV12-3 or TRBV12-4 and TRBJ1-3, with no clear D. CDR3 length: 14 residues. Trimming removed 2 bases from V and 3 bases from J, with 8 bases in between. The CDR3 sequence is CASSLLEFGNTIYF. In DNA form, the CDR3 reads TGTGCCAGCAGTTTACTGGAATTTGGAAACACCATATATTTT.

The V call is TRBV7-2, the J call TRBJ2-1, with 11 bases aligning to TRBD2. The CDR3 runs to 16 residues. The germline V gene has CDR1 SGHTA and CDR2 FQGNSA. With V trimmed by 5 bases and J by 4 bases, 7 bases remained unmatched. This CDR3 reads CASSPSSGGVYNEQFF. CDR3 DNA: TGTGCCAGCAGCCCTAGTAGCGGGGGGGTTTACAATGAGCAGTTCTTC.